One sample yielded the 26 T cell receptor delta chains listed below, sequenced in a study of gamma-delta T cells after stem cell transplantation. TCRdb re-processed the RT-PCR reads using CATT. The data hold around 1,600 delta-chain clones, with more than 5.5% observed a single time. Source material: gamma-delta T cells. The source is a human donor. It is not recorded whose cells these are; they may come from a transplant donor.

Of note for this clone: A read error is the likely source, as a far larger clone sits one nucleotide away. Other DNA sequences from this sample encode an identical CDR3 as well. The chain recombines TRDV1 with TRDJ1; 10 bases match TRDD3. Germline CDR1 reads TSWWSYY; CDR2 reads QGS. The CDR3 consists of 21 residues. V lost 4 bases, J lost 0 bases, and 20 bases stayed unmatched. The CDR3 DNA follows: TGTGCTCTTGGGGGGGCTTTCCCCTTTACTGGGGGATTAACGTACACCGATAAACTCATCTTT. It encodes CALGGAFPFTGGLTYTDKLIF.

As regards this clone: The mismatch at residue 3 between this DNA's translation and the TCRdb protein of a much larger clone likely reflects a read error; the protein shown is translated from the DNA. J is TRDJ1 and V is TRDV1, with D possibly matching TRDD3 (9 bases). Germline loops: CDR1 TSWWSYY, CDR2 QGS. The CDR3 contains 19 residues. V lost 10 bases to trimming and J lost 0 bases, with 30 bases between them. CDR3 in DNA: TGTGCTCGTGGCTTCCTACGCTGGGGGATGAGGCCCTACACCGATAAACTCATCTTT. It specifies CARGFLRWGMRPYTDKLIF.

This clone was picked up a small number of times. TCRdb pairs this DNA with a much larger clone's protein that differs at residue 12, likely a read error; the protein shown was translated from the DNA. DNA of the CDR3: TGTGCAGCAAGCGTGTTCTCCGGGGGACGTGCCTCGTACACCGATAAACTCATCTTT. The encoded protein is CAASVFSGGRASYTDKLIF. The chain uses TRAV29/DV5 and TRDJ1, with D perhaps TRDD3 (6 bases). The V end lost 0 bases, the J end lost 0 bases, and 24 bases lay between the germline ends. CDR1 NSMFDY and CDR2 ISSIKDK come from the germline V gene. There are 19 residues in the CDR3.

With regard to this clone: This likely came from a read error, as a far larger clone is one base away. Other DNA sequences in the same sample also yield this CDR3. DNA of the CDR3: TGTGCCTTTAGGGTTTCCTACTTAACTCTCGCCAACGATAAACTCATCTTT. It encodes CAFRVSYLTLANDKLIF. V is TRDV3 and J is TRDJ1, with 7 bases identical to TRDD2. Germline trimming cut 0 bases from V and 4 bases from J; bases unmatched to any gene: 17. Looked up from germline, CDR1 is TVYSNPD and CDR2 is GDNSRS (reference sequence). The CDR3 consists of 17 residues.

For this clone: For this DNA, TCRdb reports the protein of a much larger clone, which diverges at residue 17, most likely from a read error; the protein presented here is translated directly from the DNA. The V gene is TRDV2, the J gene TRDJ3, with TRDD3 identical over 7 bases. CDR3 length: 22 residues. In germline, CDR1 is GEAIGNYY, CDR2 EKD. CDR3 residues: CACDTAWGSDDPESWDARQMFF. As DNA, the CDR3 is TGTGCCTGTGACACCGCCTGGGGGTCCGACGACCCGGAATCCTGGGACGCCCGACAGATGTTTTTC.

Notes on this clone: TCRdb shows a much larger clone's protein in place of this DNA's translation, and the two differ at residue 10, likely through a read error; the protein shown is translated from the DNA. The rearrangement uses TRDV1 and TRDJ1; 7 positions agree with TRDD3. The V gene end was trimmed by 0 bases and the J gene end by 0 bases; junction bases not matched to a gene: 7. Germline loops: CDR1 TSWWSYY, CDR2 QGS. This CDR3 has 17 residues. CDR3 DNA sequence: TGTGCTCTTGGGGAACTGGGGCTGGGGGGTAACACCGATAAACTCATCTTT. Its protein product is CALGELGLGGNTDKLIF.

This clone was counted a few times. The likely explanation is a read error, given a far larger clone one base away. This specimen includes other DNA sequences encoding the same CDR3. This chain links TRDV1 with TRDJ1; tentative D call: TRDD2 (6 bases). Per germline, CDR1 TSWWSYY and CDR2 QGS. The CDR3 covers 25 residues. Trimming removed 3 bases at V and 2 bases at J, with 43 bases between. The CDR3 region is CALGDLNQRTTFQNPVLKYTDKLIF. The DNA of the CDR3 is TGTGCTCTTGGGGATCTAAACCAGAGGACCACCTTCCAAAACCCAGTACTGAAGTATACCGATAAACTCATCTTT.

The chain couples TRDV1 to TRDJ1; 10 bases match TRDD3. In germline, CDR1 is TSWWSYY, CDR2 QGS. This CDR3 is 25 amino acids long. J was trimmed by 0 bases and V by 5 bases; bases with no gene match: 33. The CDR3 is CALGPTVYANPPNTGGLTYTDKLIF. As DNA, the CDR3 is TGTGCTCTTGGGCCAACCGTCTACGCAAACCCCCCTAATACTGGGGGATTAACGTACACCGATAAACTCATCTTT.

This clone has more than one count but fewer than ten. A far larger clone is only one base removed, so a read error is likely. The identical CDR3 is also encoded by other nucleotide sequences in the sample. The chain uses TRDV1 and TRDJ1, with D tentatively TRDD2 or TRDD3 (5 bases each). In germline, CDR1 is TSWWSYY, CDR2 QGS. CDR3 length: 22 residues. The CDR3: CALGELIFPQAYRAVYTDKLIF. The DNA of the CDR3 is TGTGCCCTTGGGGAACTCATCTTCCCTCAGGCCTACCGGGCGGTGTACACCGATAAACTCATCTTT.

This clone came up a few times. A read error likely explains why the TCRdb protein, taken from a much larger clone, differs from this DNA's translation at residue 18; the protein shown is translated from the DNA. The rearrangement uses TRDV1 and TRDJ1; D is undetermined. This CDR3 has 19 amino acids. CDR1 and CDR2 (germline): TSWWSYY, QGS. The CDR3 sequence is CALGELRRYARFHTDKLTF. In DNA, the CDR3 is TGTGCTCTTGGGGAACTACGGAGATATGCTCGATTCCACACCGATAAACTCACCTTT.

This clone was observed a handful of times. A read error likely explains this, since a far larger clone differs by one base. V and J are TRDV1 and TRDJ1; D may be TRDD2 (6 bases). Per the germline V gene, CDR1 is TSWWSYY and CDR2 is QGS. The length of the CDR3 is 25 residues. V gave up 3 bases and J gave up 0 bases, with 41 bases separating them. CDR3 sequence reads: CALGDLNQRATFQNPVLKYTDKLIF. The CDR3 coding sequence is TGTGCTCTTGGGGATCTAAACCAGAGGGCCACCTTCCAAAACCCAGTACTGAAGTACACCGATAAACTCATCTTT.

Only a few counts were recorded for this clone. A far larger clone is just one base off, so this is likely a read error. Within the sample, other DNA sequences also encode this same CDR3. The J gene is TRDJ1, the V gene TRDV2, with 8 bases identical to TRDD3. Germline CDR1 reads GEAIGNYY; CDR2 reads EKD. This CDR3 has 19 amino acids. CDR3 in amino acids: CACDPGPFWGTKYTDKLIF. CDR3 DNA sequence: TGTGCCTGTGACCCTGGTCCCTTCTGGGGGACCAAATACACTGATAAACTCATCTTT.

This clone is medium-sized within its sample. This rearrangement joins TRDV1 to TRDJ1; 12 nucleotides line up with TRDD3. V gave up 2 bases and J gave up 1 base; unmatched junction bases: 29. CDR1 is TSWWSYY, CDR2 QGS, per germline. The CDR3 loop spans 25 amino acids. CDR3 protein: CALGETFPPHFLTWGIRLGTDKLIF. CDR3 in DNA: TGTGCTCTTGGGGAAACCTTCCCGCCGCACTTCTTGACCTGGGGGATACGGCTTGGCACCGATAAACTCATCTTT.

With respect to this clone: This specimen includes other DNA sequences encoding the same CDR3. This chain links TRDV2 with TRDJ1; TRDD3 might be the D (5 bases). Germline loops: CDR1 GEAIGNYY, CDR2 EKD. V was pared by 0 bases and J by 0 bases, with 10 bases between. The CDR3 runs 15 residues. The CDR3 nucleotides read TGTGCCTGTGACACCGTCGGGGGTTACACCGATAAACTCATCTTT. This codes for CACDTVGGYTDKLIF.

This clone has more than one count but fewer than ten. For this DNA, TCRdb reports the protein of a much larger clone, which diverges at residue 8, most likely from a read error; the protein presented here is translated directly from the DNA. The V call is TRDV1, the J call TRDJ2; the match to TRDD3 covers 8 bases. The V gene end was trimmed by 3 bases and the J gene end by 9 bases; junction bases not matched to a gene: 18. The CDR3 consists of 18 residues. Per the germline V gene, CDR1 is TSWWSYY and CDR2 is QGS. This CDR3 is CALGDLSRTGDTSSQLFF. In DNA, the CDR3 is TGTGCTCTTGGGGATCTTAGTCGTACTGGGGATACTTCATCACAACTCTTCTTT.

As to this clone: One base separates it from a far larger clone, so it is likely a read error. In the same sample, other DNA sequences code for this CDR3. The chain joins TRDV1 to TRDJ1, with D possibly being TRDD2 (6 bases). Germline assignment: CDR1 TSWWSYY and CDR2 QGS. The CDR3 runs 22 residues. The CDR3 DNA sequence: TGTGCTCTTGGGGAGGAGGTGGTCCTACTCAGGGACTCGGTACTGCGTACCGATAAACTCATCTTC. Its protein product is CALGEEVVLLRDSVLRTDKLIF.

The chain joins TRDV2 to TRDJ3; 9 bases map to TRDD3. Germline-derived CDR1 and CDR2 are GEAIGNYY and EKD. This CDR3 spans 19 amino acids. The ends lost 0 bases at V and 2 bases at J; junction bases unmatched: 7. CDR3 sequence reads: CACDTLRGYATWDTRQMFF. CDR3 DNA sequence: TGTGCCTGTGACACCTTGAGGGGATACGCAACCTGGGACACCCGACAGATGTTTTTC.

The chain couples TRDV2 to TRDJ1; 11 positions match TRDD3. CDR1 and CDR2 (germline): GEAIGNYY, EKD. The CDR3 has 18 residues. V lost 2 bases and J lost 0; bases outside the gene matches: 10. The CDR3 reads CACDSVLGDKGDTDKLIF. In DNA, the CDR3 is TGTGCCTGTGACAGTGTACTGGGGGATAAGGGGGACACCGATAAACTCATCTTT.

This clone has only a few counts. The protein that TCRdb holds for this DNA derives from a much larger clone and differs from the translated DNA at residue 3, which likely indicates a read error; the protein shown here is translated from the DNA. The J gene is TRDJ1, the V gene TRDV1, with 8 bases lining up with TRDD3. V dropped 10 bases and J dropped 0; count of bases not matched to a gene: 22. Germline CDR1 TSWWSYY, CDR2 QGS. This CDR3 comprises 19 residues. DNA of the CDR3: TGTGCTCCTGTCGGGACCCCGGACTGGGGGTTCCGGTACACCGATAAACTCATCTTT. As protein: CAPVGTPDWGFRYTDKLIF.

This clone was detected a few times. A far more abundant clone sits one base away, making this likely a read error. The V call is TRDV2, the J call TRDJ1, with 8 bases fitting TRDD3. J lost 2 bases, V lost 5 bases, and 9 bases had no gene match. Germline V gene lookup returns CDR1 GEAIGNYY and CDR2 EKD. This CDR3 is built from 15 residues. The chain's CDR3 is CACGTLGAPTDKLIF. The CDR3 nucleotides are TGTGCCTGTGGCACACTGGGGGCCCCTACCGATAAACTCATCTTT.

Concerning this clone itself: The protein in TCRdb stems from a much larger clone and differs at residue 12 from this DNA's translation, likely a read error; here the protein is translated from the DNA. The chain has TRDV1 and TRDJ1; 11 positions agree with TRDD3. Germline trimming cut 6 bases from V and 6 bases from J; bases unmatched to any gene: 12. CDR3 size: 16 residues. Germline lookup yields CDR1 TSWWSYY and CDR2 QGS. CDR3: CALGRYWGIDTNKLIF. The DNA of the CDR3 is TGTGCTCTTGGCCGCTACTGGGGGATAGATACCAATAAACTCATCTTT.

Remarks on this clone: This likely traces to a read error, being one base from a far larger clone. The V gene is TRDV1, the J gene TRDJ1; 8 bases agree with TRDD3. Germline V lookup: CDR1 TSWWSYY, CDR2 QGS. The CDR3 is made up of 32 amino acids. CDR3 sequence (DNA): TGTGCTCTTGGGGAAGGGAGGAGCACGGATTTTGTTAAGTTTCTCTGGCCTCCTTCAATTACTGGGGGCCCAAGGTACACCGATAAACCCATCTTT. Translating it yields CALGEGRSTDFVKFLWPPSITGGPRYTDKPIF.

This clone was found a few times. TCRdb records a much larger clone's protein for this DNA, with a difference at residue 3 that likely arises from a read error; the protein given is the translation of the DNA. The rearrangement links TRDV1 to TRDJ1; 7 nucleotides agree with TRDD3. Germline CDR1 and CDR2: TSWWSYY and QGS. The CDR3 contains 19 residues. The CDR3 bases are TGTGCTCCTGGGGAAGCCTACTGGGCTGGGGGTCAGAGGGGCGATAAACTCATCTTT. Protein sequence: CAPGEAYWAGGQRGDKLIF.

The rearrangement uses TRDV2 and TRDJ1, with 10 bases lining up with TRDD3. Germline loops: CDR1 GEAIGNYY, CDR2 EKD. Germline trimming cut 3 bases from V and 8 bases from J; bases unmatched to any gene: 17. CDR3 length equals 17 residues. The CDR3 region is CACDPLTGGIRGLKLIF. As DNA, the CDR3 is TGTGCCTGTGACCCGCTAACTGGGGGGATACGCGGGCTAAAACTCATCTTT.

This clone was recorded a few times. V usage is TRDV2 and J usage is TRDJ1; 11 bases are shared with TRDD3. Unmatched junction bases numbered 13, after V lost 3 bases and J lost 2 bases. CDR1 is GEAIGNYY, CDR2 EKD, per germline. The CDR3 covers 18 residues. Written as DNA, the CDR3 is TGTGCCTGTGACCCCGTACTGGGGGATAAAGCTCGGACCGATAAACTCATCTTT. Translating it yields CACDPVLGDKARTDKLIF.

Concerning this clone itself: The protein held in TCRdb is that of a much larger clone and does not match this DNA's translation at residue 13, likely because of a read error; the protein shown is translated from the DNA. This chain joins TRDV1 and TRDJ1, with D unresolved. Trimming cost V 0 bases and J 1 base, with 21 bases left between them. There are 19 residues in the CDR3. Per the germline V gene, CDR1 is TSWWSYY and CDR2 is QGS. The CDR3 spells CALGELYIPRRVLTDKLIF. The CDR3 nucleotides are TGTGCTCTTGGGGAACTATACATTCCCCGGAGGGTACTCACCGATAAACTCATCTTT.